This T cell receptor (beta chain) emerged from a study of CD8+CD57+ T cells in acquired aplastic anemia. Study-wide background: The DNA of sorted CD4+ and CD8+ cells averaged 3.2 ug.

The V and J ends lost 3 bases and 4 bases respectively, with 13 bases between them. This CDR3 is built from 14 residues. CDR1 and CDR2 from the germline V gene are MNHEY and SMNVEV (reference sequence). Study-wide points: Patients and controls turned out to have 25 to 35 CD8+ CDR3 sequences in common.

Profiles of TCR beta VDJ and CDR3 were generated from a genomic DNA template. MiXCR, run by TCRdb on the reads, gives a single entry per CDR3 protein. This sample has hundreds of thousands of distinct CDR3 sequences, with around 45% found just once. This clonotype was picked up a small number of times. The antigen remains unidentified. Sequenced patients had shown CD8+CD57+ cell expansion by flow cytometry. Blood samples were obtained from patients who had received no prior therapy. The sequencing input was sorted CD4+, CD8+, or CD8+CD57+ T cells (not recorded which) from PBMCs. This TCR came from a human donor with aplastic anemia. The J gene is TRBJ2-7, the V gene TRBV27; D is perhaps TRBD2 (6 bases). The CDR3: CASSFRERAYEQYF. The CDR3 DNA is TGTGCCAGCAGTTTCCGGGAGCGAGCTTACGAGCAGTACTTC.